This TCR beta chain was profiled in a study of blood T cell repertoires in COVID-19. Study-wide context: COVID-19 samples, acute and convalescent, were from the United States, Italy and Spain. The analysed material was cDNA or gDNA that came from T cells, B-cell-depleted T cells, or PBMCs.

A Seattle source enrolled patients during active infection and followed them longitudinally. Original methodology: For nucleated cells, counts were estimated from reference gene primer amplification. Repertoires were generated with immunoSEQ multiplex PCR, while TCRdb's copy carries only in-frame clones and drops some. D and trimming were read from the DNA, whereas the V and J calls and clone size are those reported in that table. The table has fewer than 300,000 clones, just over 90% seen once. Germline-derived CDR1 and CDR2 are SGHDN and FVKESK. J was trimmed by 7 bases and V by 1 base; bases with no gene match: 8. The CDR3 totals 15 residues.

This clonotype originated in a woman under 40 with COVID-19, enrolled during active disease. The sample comprised peripheral blood. The chain joins TRBV14 to TRBJ2-3, with 7 bases lining up with TRBD2. In DNA, the CDR3 is TGTGCCAGCAGCCAAGTGGGGGGGGACCCTCATACGCAGTATTTT. This codes for CASSQVGGDPHTQYF.